The clone carrying this TCR beta chain was recorded at least ten times. Its antigen remains unknown. This entry belongs to a study of T cell repertoires in cytomegalovirus infection. Study-level information: Public TCR beta signature analysis indicated the presence of both CMV infection and matching HLA type.

The junction had 4 bases not matched to a gene; V was cut back by 0 bases and J by 2 bases. The CDR3 covers 16 residues. MiXCR, run by TCRdb on the reads, gives a single entry per CDR3 protein. In the table there are around 440,000 distinct CDR3 sequences, 10% to 12% of which are singletons. The study's findings and limits: Summed public TCR beta family frequency identified CMV carriers bearing the relevant HLA. The ex vivo response showed dominance by HLA-C-restricted CMV-specific TCR beta clonotypes.

This receptor was obtained from a human donor in good health (CMV status not recorded). Some clones in this sample may be carry-over from other donors' samples. Sample: PBMCs. The chain uses TRBV12-3 or TRBV12-4 and TRBJ2-1; 7 positions agree with TRBD2. The CDR3 sequence is CASSLAPAGTYNEQFF. For the CDR3, the DNA is TGTGCCAGCAGTTTAGCGCCAGCGGGAACCTACAATGAGCAGTTCTTC.